This T cell receptor (beta chain) was captured in a study of cytomegalovirus exposure and HLA in healthy donors. Broader study findings: In a later analysis, HLA-associated TCR beta chains were more clonally expanded than equally common others. Rarity held for most TCR sequences, but there were some public TCRs that occurred in many donors. The only immune exposure information that was available was CMV serostatus.

This clone was counted many times. Its antigen remains unknown. The germline V gene encodes CDR1 MNHNY and CDR2 SVGAGI (reference sequence). The germline V and J ends were trimmed by 4 bases and 5 bases, with 8 bases remaining between them. The CDR3 is 12 amino acids. The PCR contained 60 Vbeta and 13 Jbeta primers. TCRdb's copy holds only in-frame clones and misses some; the assay was immunoSEQ multiplex PCR. This sample has approximately 160,000 clones, with roughly 80% found just once. The sequencing input was PBMCs. This TCR was recovered from a man in his fifties in good health and CMV-seropositive. This chain connects TRBV6-6 to TRBJ1-1, with D uncertain. As DNA, the CDR3 is TGTGCCAGCAGTTTGCCGGGGACTGAAGCTTTCTTT. It specifies CASSLPGTEAFF.